Below, 32 T cell receptor beta chains from the same sample are listed, as sequenced in a study of cytomegalovirus exposure and HLA in healthy donors. Clones were sequenced by immunoSEQ multiplex PCR, and TCRdb holds only the in-frame ones, with some missing. The sample lists about 160,000 clones; under 95% were seen once. The sequenced material came from PBMCs. The source of these receptors is a woman between 18 and 30 years old in good health and CMV-seropositive.

This chain links TRBV18 with TRBJ2-3; D call uncertain. V was clipped by 2 bases and J by 4 bases, with 10 bases between them. The length of the CDR3 is 14 residues. CDR1 is KGHSH, CDR2 LQKENI, per germline. The CDR3 DNA sequence: TGTGCCAGCTCACCATACACCCGGGCAGATACGCAGTATTTT. It specifies CASSPYTRADTQYF.

V is TRBV2 and J is TRBJ2-3, with TRBD2 matching over 15 bases. The V segment lost 6 bases and the J segment 4 bases; nucleotides outside the gene matches: 8. The length of the CDR3 is 17 residues. From germline, CDR1 is SNHLY and CDR2 FYNNEI. CDR3: CASRGLAGGLFADTQYF. The CDR3 coding sequence is TGTGCCAGCAGAGGACTAGCGGGGGGGCTTTTCGCAGATACGCAGTATTTT.

The chain has TRBV27 and TRBJ1-1, with a weak D call TRBD1 (6 bases). The V gene lost 10 bases and the J gene lost 0 bases, with 21 bases spanning the gap. This CDR3 spans 16 amino acids. Germline CDR1 reads MNHEY; CDR2 reads SMNVEV (reference sequence). This CDR3 is CATHSGGAIMNTEAFF. CDR3 nucleotide sequence: TGTGCCACGCACTCGGGGGGCGCCATCATGAACACTGAAGCTTTCTTT.

The chain joins TRBV7-2 to TRBJ1-5; D may be TRBD1 (6 bases). V gave up 7 bases and J gave up 0 bases, with 13 bases separating them. The germline gives CDR1 SGHTA, CDR2 FQGNSA. The CDR3 extends over 15 amino acids. CDR3 DNA sequence: TGTGCCAGCAAAAAAGGGACAAATAGCAATCAGCCCCAGCATTTT. Translated: CASKKGTNSNQPQHF. Complete variable domain (other parts from reference TRBV7-2 and TRBJ1-5): GAGVSQSPSNKVTEKGKDVELRCDPISGHTALYWYRQSLGQGLEFLIYFQGNSAPDKSGLPSDRFSAERTGGSVSTLTIQRTQQEDSAVYLCASKKGTNSNQPQHFGDGTRLSIL.

This chain connects TRBV7-7 to TRBJ2-5; the D is unclear. Trimming removed 4 bases from V and 1 base from J, with 7 bases in between. The V gene's germline CDR1 is SSHAT and CDR2 FNYEAQ (reference sequence). The CDR3 runs 13 residues. CDR3 amino acids: CASSSGGQETQYF. DNA for the CDR3: TGTGCCAGCAGCTCCGGCGGCCAAGAGACCCAGTACTTC.

The chain uses TRBV7-9 and TRBJ2-5, with D maybe TRBD1 (6 bases). Germline CDR1 SEHNR, CDR2 FQNEAQ (reference sequence). The CDR3 spans 17 residues. The V end lost 5 bases, the J end lost 6 bases, and 25 bases lay between the germline ends. DNA for the CDR3: TGTGCCAGCAGCCCAATTGGGGCAGGGGATTTGGCGAAGACCCAGTACTTC. This sequence encodes CASSPIGAGDLAKTQYF.

V is TRBV6-5 and J is TRBJ1-6; 8 positions agree with TRBD1. Germline trimming cut 8 bases from V and 9 bases from J; bases unmatched to any gene: 6. The CDR3 totals 13 residues. Looked up from germline, CDR1 is MNHEY and CDR2 is SVGAGI. The CDR3 bases are TGTGCCAGCGGCGGACAGGGTGGTTCACCCCTCCACTTT. Protein sequence: CASGGQGGSPLHF.

CDR3 nucleotide sequence: TGTGCCAGCAGCAAAGTAGGGAGCTCTGGAAACACCATATATTTT. This sequence encodes CASSKVGSSGNTIYF. The gene calls are TRBV21-1 and TRBJ1-3. TRBV21-1 corresponds to a pseudogene. The CDR3 runs 15 residues.

Only one count was recorded for this clone. This chain links TRBV29-1 with TRBJ2-7, with D maybe TRBD1 (5 bases). This CDR3 comprises 14 residues. Germline CDR1 SQVTM, CDR2 ANQGSEA. The V and J ends lost 4 bases and 6 bases respectively, with 19 bases between them. For the CDR3, the DNA is TGCAGCGTTGGCCACCGAGACAGTTGGTCCGAGCAGTACTTC. Translating gives CSVGHRDSWSEQYF.

CDR3 nucleotide sequence: TGTGCCAGCAGTAACAGGGGCACTGAAGCTTTCTTT. Its protein product is CASSNRGTEAFF. V usage is TRBV6-5 and J usage is TRBJ1-1, with TRBD1 identical over 7 bases. Germline lookup yields CDR1 MNHEY and CDR2 SVGAGI. The CDR3 covers 12 residues. The V gene end was trimmed by 5 bases and the J gene end by 4 bases; junction bases not matched to a gene: 1.

The rearrangement joins TRBV6-5 to TRBJ2-5, with 7 bases aligning to TRBD2. Germline V CDR1 and CDR2: MNHEY, SVGAGI. The J segment lost 6 bases and the V segment lost 4 bases, leaving 11 bases of the junction unmatched. The length of the CDR3 is 15 residues. The CDR3 reads CASSWVKTSSQTQYF. CDR3 bases: TGTGCCAGCAGTTGGGTAAAGACTAGCTCGCAGACCCAGTACTTC.

V is TRBV2 and J is TRBJ1-3; tentatively, D is TRBD1 (5 bases). This CDR3 spans 16 amino acids. Trimming stripped 4 bases from V and 4 bases from J, with 17 bases between. Per the germline V gene, CDR1 is SNHLY and CDR2 is FYNNEI. Here the CDR3 DNA reads TGTGCCAGCAGTGTTTTAACAGGATCCCGGGGAAACACCATATATTTT. Amino acids: CASSVLTGSRGNTIYF.

J is TRBJ1-1 and V is TRBV2; 8 bases agree with TRBD1. This CDR3 is 13 amino acids long. The V gene's germline CDR1 is SNHLY and CDR2 FYNNEI. Trimming took 5 bases from V and 7 from J; bases not matched to a gene: 6. In DNA, the CDR3 is TGTGCCAGCAGTAAAGGACAGGGAAGTGAAGCTTTCTTT. Protein sequence: CASSKGQGSEAFF.

CDR3 nucleotides: TGTGCCAGTAGTATGTCCCCGCGGTTCTATGGCTACACCTTC. It is translated as CASSMSPRFYGYTF. The chain has TRBV19 and TRBJ1-2; D call uncertain. This CDR3 spans 14 amino acids. CDR1 and CDR2 (germline): LNHDA, SQIVND (reference sequence). V dropped 3 bases and J dropped 4 bases, with 12 bases sitting between them. The full variable domain, rest sourced from reference TRBV19 and TRBJ1-2, is DGGITQSPKYLFRKEGQNVTLSCEQNLNHDAMYWYRQDPGQGLRLIYYSQIVNDFQKGDIAEGYSVSREKKESFPLTVTSAQKNPTAFYLCASSMSPRFYGYTFGSGTRLTVV.

This clone was seen a few times. The chain recombines TRBV27 with TRBJ1-5, with D perhaps matching TRBD1 (6 bases). V lost 6 bases, J lost 4 bases, and 10 bases lay in between. CDR3 size: 13 residues. Per the germline V gene, CDR1 is MNHEY and CDR2 is SMNVEV (reference sequence). CDR3 residues: CASRLRGNQPQHF. In nucleotides, the CDR3 is TGTGCCAGCAGACTCAGGGGTAATCAGCCCCAGCATTTT.

V and J are TRBV5-1 and TRBJ2-7, with 11 bases identical to TRBD1. With 4 bases clipped from V and 4 bases from J, the junction kept 7 bases outside the gene matches. Per germline, CDR1 SGHRS and CDR2 YFSETQ. The CDR3 runs 15 residues. For the CDR3, the DNA is TGCGCCAGCAGCGTTCGGACAGGGGGCGAGTACGAGCAGTACTTC. This codes for CASSVRTGGEYEQYF.

This clone turned up a few times. The chain employs TRBV7-8 and TRBJ2-1, with D possibly being TRBD1 (5 bases). This CDR3 spans 13 amino acids. The ends were cut back, 5 bases at V and 5 bases at J, with 10 bases in the middle. Germline values: CDR1 SGHVS, CDR2 FQNEAQ. The DNA of the CDR3 is TGTGCCAGCAGCCGCGACAGAAACAATGAGCAGTTCTTC. Amino acids: CASSRDRNNEQFF.

The V gene is TRBV27, the J gene TRBJ2-1; possibly TRBD1 for D (7 bases). Per the germline V gene, CDR1 is MNHEY and CDR2 is SMNVEV (reference sequence). This CDR3 spans 15 amino acids. V dropped 3 bases and J dropped 5 bases, with 14 bases sitting between them. CDR3 region: CASSFSQGGHNEQFF. The CDR3 DNA reads TGTGCCAGCAGTTTTTCCCAGGGGGGACACAATGAGCAGTTCTTC.

This clone was picked up a small number of times. This sequence joins TRBV2 and TRBJ1-5; TRBD1 is a possible D gene (5 bases). The V gene's germline CDR1 is SNHLY and CDR2 FYNNEI. The CDR3 length is 13 residues. Trimming stripped 7 bases from V and 7 bases from J, with 14 bases between. The CDR3 DNA sequence: TGTGCCAGCAAAGGGGTAGGGTCGCAGCCCCAGCATTTT. This gives the protein CASKGVGSQPQHF.

This chain connects TRBV28 to TRBJ1-5; 9 positions agree with TRBD1. From germline, CDR1 is MDHEN and CDR2 SYDVKM. Trimming cost V 7 bases and J 3 bases; bases outside gene matches: 7. This CDR3 comprises 15 residues. This CDR3 reads CASNIQGADNQPQHF. DNA for the CDR3: TGTGCCAGCAACATACAGGGGGCGGACAATCAGCCCCAGCATTTT. The whole variable domain, remainder taken from reference TRBV28 and TRBJ1-5, is DVKVTQSSRYLVKRTGEKVFLECVQDMDHENMFWYRQDPGLGLRLIYFSYDVKMKEKGDIPEGYSVSREKKERFSLILESASTNQTSMYLCASNIQGADNQPQHFGDGTRLSIL.

The V call is TRBV2, the J call TRBJ2-7; D may be TRBD2 (5 bases). The germline V gene has CDR1 SNHLY and CDR2 FYNNEI. Trimming removed 6 bases at V and 2 bases at J, with 11 bases between. There are 13 residues in the CDR3. The chain's CDR3 is CASRKPGTYEQYF. The DNA for the CDR3 is TGTGCCAGCAGGAAACCGGGAACCTACGAGCAGTACTTC.

The chain couples TRBV13 to TRBJ2-7, with D perhaps matching TRBD2 (6 bases). V was trimmed by 3 bases and J by 1 base, leaving 22 bases between them. The CDR3 length is 18 residues. Germline loops: CDR1 PRHDT, CDR2 FYEKMQ (reference sequence). CDR3 region: CASSFSRGSVMGSYEQYF. CDR3 nucleotides: TGTGCCAGCAGCTTTTCTCGGGGGAGCGTCATGGGATCCTACGAGCAGTACTTC.

The CDR3 spells CASSFAPGPYEQYF. The DNA of the CDR3 is TGTGCCAGCAGTTTTGCGCCAGGGCCCTACGAGCAGTACTTC. The genes are TRBV28 and TRBJ2-7; tentative D call: TRBD1 (5 bases). The germline CDR1 and CDR2 sequences are MDHEN and SYDVKM. V gave up 3 bases and J gave up 2 bases, with 11 bases separating them. This CDR3 region has 14 residues. Using reference TRBV28 and TRBJ2-7 for the parts outside the CDR3, the full variable domain is DVKVTQSSRYLVKRTGEKVFLECVQDMDHENMFWYRQDPGLGLRLIYFSYDVKMKEKGDIPEGYSVSREKKERFSLILESASTNQTSMYLCASSFAPGPYEQYFGPGTRLTVT.

This chain connects TRBV6-1 to TRBJ2-1; possible D gene TRBD2, 5 bases. Germline-derived CDR1 and CDR2 are MNHNS and SASEGT. There are 15 residues in the CDR3. V dropped 0 bases and J dropped 9 bases, with 15 bases sitting between them. The CDR3 spells CASSEARVPRAEQFF. Written as DNA, the CDR3 is TGTGCCAGCAGTGAAGCGCGGGTACCCCGGGCTGAGCAGTTCTTC.

The gene calls are TRBV6-6 and TRBJ2-1, with 7 bases identical to TRBD1. V lost 6 bases and J lost 4; bases outside the gene matches: 3. This CDR3 has 13 residues. Per germline, CDR1 MNHNY and CDR2 SVGAGI (reference sequence). This CDR3 is CASRSDRYNEQFF. The DNA for the CDR3 is TGTGCCAGCAGATCGGACAGGTACAATGAGCAGTTCTTC.

The chain joins TRBV10-2 to TRBJ1-5, with a possible D match to TRBD1 (5 bases). The CDR3 loop spans 13 amino acids. Germline V gene data show CDR1 as WSHSY and CDR2 as SAAADI. With 6 bases removed from V and 8 bases from J, the gap between germline ends came to 14 bases. CDR3 DNA sequence: TGCGCCAGCAGAGGAGGGGTGGGAGAGCCCCAGCATTTT. This gives the protein CASRGGVGEPQHF.

This clone was seen once. V gene TRBV28 combines with J gene TRBJ2-7, with D maybe TRBD1 (6 bases). Germline values: CDR1 MDHEN, CDR2 SYDVKM. The length of the CDR3 is 14 residues. V gave up 4 bases and J gave up 0 bases, with 10 bases separating them. Written as DNA, the CDR3 is TGTGCCAGCAGTTCAACAGGGAGCTCCTACGAGCAGTACTTC. This translates into CASSSTGSSYEQYF.

The V gene is TRBV10-3, the J gene TRBJ2-4; D is perhaps TRBD1 (6 bases). The CDR3 runs to 11 residues. V dropped 10 bases and J dropped 9 bases, with 13 bases sitting between them. Germline V gives CDR1 ENHRY, CDR2 SYGVKD. CDR3 sequence (DNA): TGTGCCACCCGGTTACAGGGCATTCAGTACTTC. This codes for CATRLQGIQYF.

This clone showed up just once. The chain employs TRBV4-1 and TRBJ2-6; tentative D call: TRBD2 (6 bases). This CDR3 has 18 residues. V was trimmed by 0 bases and J by 0 bases, leaving 12 bases between them. Germline assignment: CDR1 MGHRA and CDR2 YSYEKL. This CDR3 reads CASSQDWTGSSGANVLTF. Here the CDR3 DNA reads TGCGCCAGCAGCCAAGATTGGACCGGGAGCTCTGGGGCCAACGTCCTGACTTTC.

This CDR3 is CASSSNTGGPTDTQYF. As DNA, the CDR3 is TGTGCCAGCAGCTCGAATACGGGGGGACCCACAGATACGCAGTATTTT. V usage is TRBV7-9 and J usage is TRBJ2-3; 7 bases are shared with TRBD2. There are 16 residues in the CDR3. The V segment lost 4 bases and the J segment 2 bases; nucleotides outside the gene matches: 9. CDR1 and CDR2 (germline): SEHNR, FQNEAQ (reference sequence). Variable domain in full (rest from reference TRBV7-9 and TRBJ2-3): DTGVSQNPRHKITKRGQNVTFRCDPISEHNRLYWYRQTLGQGPEFLTYFQNEAQLEKSRLLSDRFSAERPKGSFSTLEIQRTEQGDSAMYLCASSSNTGGPTDTQYFGPGTRLTVL.

This chain uses TRBV18 with TRBJ2-7; a weak D match, TRBD1 (8 bases). The CDR3 contains 16 residues. CDR1 KGHSH and CDR2 LQKENI come from the germline V gene. V dropped 1 base and J dropped 4 bases, with 17 bases sitting between them. CDR3 in amino acids: CASSPQQGGGAYEQYF. The CDR3 DNA reads TGTGCCAGCTCACCACAACAGGGGGGAGGGGCATACGAGCAGTACTTC.

This clone was observed a few times. V usage is TRBV14 and J usage is TRBJ2-7; no reliable D call. The CDR3 has 15 residues. V shed 0 bases and J shed 2 bases, with 11 bases lying between them. Germline CDR1 and CDR2: SGHDN and FVKESK. CDR3 sequence reads: CASSQDEAMPYEQYF. The CDR3 bases are TGTGCCAGCAGCCAAGATGAGGCAATGCCCTACGAGCAGTACTTC.